These 21 T cell receptor beta chains were all obtained from the same sample, sequenced in a study of human T cells and chemical hapten exposure (dated by TCRdb to 2020 to 2022). This specimen's time point label, per the study, means: patch test 1, 2 weeks after DPC sensitization. In the paper's terms, the treatment or condition label means: therapeutic diphenylcyclopropenone sensitization with weekly scalp DPC. The library was built by means of RACE. The sample was run on a NextSeq 500. TCRdb ran its own pipeline on the public reads, namely fastp trimming at Q25 and MiXCR clone calling, and kept in-frame beta chains. Under each unique CDR3 protein, matching rows form one entry showing the most common genes and DNA. This sample lists 150,000 to 200,000 distinct CDR3 sequences; 20% to 25% were detected once. The ten top clones hold under 8.5% of the sample. The sample in question was whole blood, obtained in connection with sensitization to the hapten diphenylcyclopropenone (DPC). All receptors come from a woman between 50 and 59 years old with alopecia areata. Some clones in this sample may be carry-over from other donors' samples.

The genes are TRBV27 and TRBJ1-6; D gene unclear. The CDR3 spans 13 residues. Trimming shortened V by 7 bases and J by 10 bases, and 14 bases separated the two germline ends. The V gene's germline CDR1 is MNHEY and CDR2 SMNVEV (reference sequence). The CDR3 region is CASTYREGSPLHF. The CDR3 DNA follows: TGTGCCAGCACATACCGGGAGGGATCACCCCTCCACTTT.

This clonotype was counted between two and nine times. The rearrangement joins TRBV29-1 to TRBJ2-1; 9 nucleotides agree with TRBD2. The CDR3 consists of 14 residues. V shed 3 bases and J 4 bases; nucleotides not matched to a gene: 4. The V gene's germline CDR1 is SQVTM and CDR2 ANQGSEA. CDR3 sequence (DNA): TGCAGCGTTGATCCTAGCGGGATTTACAATGAGCAGTTCTTC. Encoded protein: CSVDPSGIYNEQFF.

The chain is built from TRBV7-8 and TRBJ1-2; 7 nucleotides match TRBD1. V was pared by 2 bases and J by 1 base, with 7 bases of the junction left unmatched. The CDR3 consists of 16 residues. Germline CDR1 reads SGHVS; CDR2 reads FQNEAQ. CDR3 DNA: TGTGCCAGCAGCTTAACTTGGGACAGTATTAACTATGGCTACACCTTC. Its translation is CASSLTWDSINYGYTF.

The chain joins TRBV29-1 to TRBJ2-2; D not certain. Looked up from germline, CDR1 is SQVTM and CDR2 is ANQGSEA. CDR3 length: 14 amino acids. The germline V and J ends were trimmed by 4 bases and 4 bases, with 13 bases remaining between them. CDR3 in amino acids: CSVVFGVGTGELFF. The CDR3 DNA reads as TGCAGCGTTGTATTCGGAGTCGGCACCGGGGAGCTGTTTTTT.

Only a few counts were recorded for this clonotype. The chain uses TRBV6-5 and TRBJ1-2, with D perhaps matching TRBD1 (6 bases). Germline CDR1 is MNHEY and CDR2 is SVGAGI. Trimming left V 2 bases short and J 4 bases short, with 11 bases between. This CDR3 region has 14 residues. CDR3 nucleotide sequence: TGTGCCAGCAGTTACGGGGGCAGGGGCTATGGCTACACCTTC. This codes for CASSYGGRGYGYTF.

In this sample, this clonotype turned up a few times. This sequence joins TRBV21-1 and TRBJ2-5; the D call of TRBD1 is as the table states it, not checked on the DNA. TRBV21-1 is a listed pseudogene. CDR3 length: 15 residues. In DNA, the CDR3 is TGTGCCAGCAGCACGAAGGGACAGTCAAAAGAGACCCAGTACTTC. Its protein product is CASSTKGQSKETQYF.

This clonotype was counted a few times. V is TRBV29-1 and J is TRBJ2-1, with 13 bases identical to TRBD2. The V and J ends lost 5 bases and 12 bases, in that order; junction bases with no gene match: 16. Per germline, CDR1 SQVTM and CDR2 ANQGSEA. CDR3 length equals 16 residues. The CDR3 loop is CSVMPPGLAGDLGQFF. The CDR3 DNA sequence: TGCAGCGTTATGCCGCCAGGACTAGCGGGAGATTTAGGGCAGTTCTTC.

This clonotype was observed a few times. V and J are TRBV29-1 and TRBJ2-7; D tentatively fits TRBD1 or TRBD2 (6 bases each). The V and J ends lost 7 bases and 0 bases respectively, with 10 bases between them. CDR3 length: 12 amino acids. The germline CDR1 and CDR2 sequences are SQVTM and ANQGSEA. CDR3 loop: CSGGADSYEQYF. The CDR3 DNA reads TGCAGCGGGGGGGCGGACTCCTACGAGCAGTACTTC.

The rearrangement uses TRBV29-1 and TRBJ1-1, with 7 bases matching TRBD1. Germline V gives CDR1 SQVTM, CDR2 ANQGSEA. The CDR3 covers 14 residues. V shed 6 bases, J shed 4 bases, and the junction held 11 bases outside the gene matches. CDR3 bases: TGCAGCGTCCTGGTAAGGGGGCGGATCACTGAAGCTTTCTTT. Protein sequence: CSVLVRGRITEAFF.

This clonotype appeared a few times. The V call is TRBV29-1, the J call TRBJ2-1, with 9 bases identical to TRBD2. CDR3 length: 14 residues. J lost 4 bases, V lost 3 bases, and 4 bases had no gene match. Per germline, CDR1 SQVTM and CDR2 ANQGSEA. The CDR3 region has the DNA TGCAGCGTTGATCTAGCGGGACAATACAATGAGCAGTTCTTC. Translated, it gives CSVDLAGQYNEQFF.

The chain links TRBV9 to TRBJ2-1; TRBD2 matches at 13 bases. The CDR3 sequence is 17 residues long. With V trimmed by 0 bases and J by 6 bases, 6 bases remained unmatched. Germline V CDR1 and CDR2: SGDLS, YYNGEE. CDR3 nucleotide sequence: TGTGCCAGCAGCGTAGGACTAGCGGGAGGACGGCCCAATGAGCAGTTCTTC. It specifies CASSVGLAGGRPNEQFF.

This clonotype has more than one count but fewer than ten. This chain uses TRBV20-1 with TRBJ2-7; TRBD2 matches at 8 bases. The J segment lost 3 bases and the V segment lost 1 base, leaving 14 bases of the junction unmatched. Germline V lookup: CDR1 DFQATT, CDR2 SNEGSKA (reference sequence). The CDR3 spans 17 residues. Here the CDR3 reads CSARAASGRTARYEQYF. CDR3 sequence (DNA): TGCAGTGCTAGAGCCGCCAGCGGGAGAACGGCCCGCTACGAGCAGTACTTC.

This clonotype showed up just a few times. The chain has TRBV9 and TRBJ1-1; 9 bases line up with TRBD1. Germline lookup yields CDR1 SGDLS and CDR2 YYNGEE. V trimming: 4 bases; J trimming: 7 bases; junction bases outside the gene matches: 14. This CDR3 region has 16 residues. The CDR3 DNA reads as TGTGCCAGCAGCAGAGAGAACAGGGGGCGTACTATTGAAGCTTTCTTT. Its protein product is CASSRENRGRTIEAFF. The whole variable domain, remainder taken from reference TRBV9 and TRBJ1-1, is DSGVTQTPKHLITATGQRVTLRCSPRSGDLSVYWYQQSLDQGLQFLIQYYNGEERAKGNILERFSAQQFPDLHSELNLSSLELGDSALYFCASSRENRGRTIEAFFGQGTRLTVV.

The V call is TRBV20-1, the J call TRBJ2-7; 11 bases map to TRBD2. The CDR3 sequence is 14 residues long. From germline, CDR1 is DFQATT and CDR2 SNEGSKA (reference sequence). The trim removed 5 bases at V and 7 bases at J, leaving 10 bases unmatched. CDR3 DNA: TGCAGTGCTTCGACTAGCGGGACCACGGGGGAGCAGTACTTC. This encodes CSASTSGTTGEQYF.

The table lists this clonotype with a few counts. The genes are TRBV29-1 and TRBJ2-3; 12 bases are shared with TRBD2. The germline V gene encodes CDR1 SQVTM and CDR2 ANQGSEA. V lost 1 base to trimming and J lost 0 bases; unmatched junction nucleotides: 8. This CDR3 has 18 amino acids. The CDR3 DNA follows: TGCAGCGTTGAAGGGGGACTAGCGGGTGCCGCTAGCACAGATACGCAGTATTTT. It translates to CSVEGGLAGAASTDTQYF.

This clonotype has more than one count but fewer than ten. This chain connects TRBV4-1 to TRBJ2-3, with TRBD2 as a possible D gene (7 bases). The CDR3 is made up of 18 amino acids. The ends were cut back, 0 bases at V and 4 bases at J, with 20 bases in the middle. Germline V gene data show CDR1 as MGHRA and CDR2 as YSYEKL. The DNA of the CDR3 is TGCGCCAGCAGCCAAGAAGGGGGGGGGCGCAACTCACCAGATACGCAGTATTTT. This codes for CASSQEGGGRNSPDTQYF.

The table lists this clonotype with a few counts. The CDR3 bases are TGTGCCAGCAGCTTAGGGTGGGGGTACAATGAGCAGTTCTTC. Residues: CASSLGWGYNEQFF. The rearrangement uses TRBV11-2 and TRBJ2-1; D tentatively fits TRBD1 or TRBD2 (5 bases each). CDR1 is SGHAT, CDR2 FQNNGV, per germline. The CDR3 covers 14 residues. Between the trimmed V and J ends, which lost 1 base and 4 bases, there was a span of 8 bases.

V gene TRBV20-1 combines with J gene TRBJ2-3, with D perhaps matching TRBD2 (6 bases). This CDR3 is 17 amino acids long. V dropped 0 bases and J dropped 4 bases, with 20 bases sitting between them. Germline V gene sequence: CDR1 DFQATT, CDR2 SNEGSKA (reference sequence). CDR3 residues: CSARDGRDVGLADTQYF. The DNA of the CDR3 is TGCAGTGCTAGAGATGGGCGGGACGTTGGGCTAGCAGATACGCAGTATTTT.

CDR3 residues: CASRGSRRSRAYNEQFF. The CDR3 nucleotides read TGTGCCAGCAGGGGTAGCCGACGTTCTAGGGCCTACAATGAGCAGTTCTTC. The genes are TRBV6-5 and TRBJ2-1; D unresolved. Germline assignment: CDR1 MNHEY and CDR2 SVGAGI. V lost 6 bases, J lost 2 bases, and 20 bases lay in between. The CDR3 consists of 17 residues.

This chain joins TRBV7-9 and TRBJ2-5, with 8 bases matching TRBD1. This CDR3 is built from 15 residues. Germline CDR1 SEHNR, CDR2 FQNEAQ (reference sequence). The V and J ends lost 6 bases and 1 base, in that order; junction bases with no gene match: 7. The CDR3, as DNA: TGTGCCAGCAGTAAACCAACAGGGGGCCAAGAGACCCAGTACTTC. Translation gives CASSKPTGGQETQYF.

This clonotype has just a few counts. The V gene is TRBV27, the J gene TRBJ1-2; D is possibly TRBD1 (5 bases). V was clipped by 7 bases and J by 8 bases, with 17 bases between them. Per the germline V gene, CDR1 is MNHEY and CDR2 is SMNVEV (reference sequence). CDR3 length equals 13 residues. CDR3 nucleotide sequence: TGTGCCAGCACCTCCGGACACGAGGAGGGCTACACCTTC. Its translation is CASTSGHEEGYTF.